This TCR beta chain is from a study of blood T cell repertoires in COVID-19 (dated by TCRdb to the early 2020s). For context, the study as a whole: Collaborator samples came from the United States, Italy and Spain and covered acute and convalescent phases of COVID-19. A freely available public database, intended as a resource for researchers studying the immune response to SARS-CoV-2, is where the repertoires were released. Sample metadata almost always included a de-identified subject ID, COVID-19 status, age in years and sex. Where available, HLA class I and class II types were taken from metadata supplied by the sample provider and were not determined by assay-based typing. The prospective study material was composed of cDNA or gDNA derived from T cells, B-cell-depleted T cells, or PBMCs. Samples were obtained from the ongoing ImmuneRACE study (first 160 participants) and from approximately 1,200 subjects provided by 6 global collaborators. The dataset comprised deeply sampled blood TCRbeta repertoires from subjects exposed to, actively infected with, or recovered from COVID-19.

On the study overall, not on this receptor specifically: How much clinical and demographic metadata was included differed by source and by participant, and the metadata was provided uncurated.

A remark on this clone: This clone's antigen is unknown. Base quality data are lacking; no much larger clone is found one base away.

From the cysteine up to the phenylalanine, the CDR3 has a length of 14 residues. The only DNA kept is the CDR3, 42 bases in frame from the first base. Collaborating institutions collected whole blood in K2EDTA tubes following their own protocols. For TCRbeta analysis, collaborators shipped samples in one of three forms: frozen whole blood, isolated PBMCs, or DNA extracted from either of those sample types. TCRbeta CDR3 regions were amplified from genomic DNA using the immunoSEQ Assay, a bias-controlled multiplex PCR. The original pipeline was this. The number of nucleated cells in each sample was estimated from the amplification of reference gene primers within the assay. To quantify the absolute abundance of each unique TCRbeta CDR3 rearrangement, sequence reads were collapsed and filtered. For each sample, productive Simpson clonality was calculated as the square root of Simpson's diversity index over productive rearrangements. TCRdb mirrors the immuneACCESS table, restricted to in-frame sequences. Some clones are absent from its copies; in checked studies, under half trace to an unresolved V gene, and the reason for the others is unknown. V, J and clone size are taken as reported in that table, and D and trimming were inferred from the DNA itself. The sample profile shows under 200,000 clones; over 80% of them were found once. The ten largest make up 2.9% of the sample.

Sequenced: peripheral blood. The V and J genes are TRBV21-1 and TRBJ2-7; TRBD1 was called by the table and not checked on the DNA. TRBV21-1 is listed as a pseudogene. The TCR sequence derives from a woman aged 60 to 75 with acute or convalescent COVID-19. The CDR3 protein sequence reads: CASTILGQGGEQYF. The DNA is TGTGCCAGCACTATTTTGGGACAGGGGGGAGAGCAGTACTTC.